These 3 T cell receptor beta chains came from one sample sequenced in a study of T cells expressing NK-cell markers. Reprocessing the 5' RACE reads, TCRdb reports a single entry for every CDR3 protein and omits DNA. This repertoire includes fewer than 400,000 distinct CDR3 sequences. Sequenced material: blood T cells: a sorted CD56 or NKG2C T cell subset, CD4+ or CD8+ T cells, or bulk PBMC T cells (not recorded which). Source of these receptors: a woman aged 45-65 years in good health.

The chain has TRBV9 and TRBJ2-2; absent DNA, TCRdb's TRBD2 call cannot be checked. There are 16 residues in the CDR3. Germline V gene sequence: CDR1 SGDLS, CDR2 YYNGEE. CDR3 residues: CASSVVPGGLTGELFF.

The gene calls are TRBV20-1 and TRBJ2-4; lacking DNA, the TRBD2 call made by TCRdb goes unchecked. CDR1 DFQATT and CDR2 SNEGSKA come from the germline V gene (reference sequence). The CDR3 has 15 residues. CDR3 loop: CSAVRGATTKNIQYF.

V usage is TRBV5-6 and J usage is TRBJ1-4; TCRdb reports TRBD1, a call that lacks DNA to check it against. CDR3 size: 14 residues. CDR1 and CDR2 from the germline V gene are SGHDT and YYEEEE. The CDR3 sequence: CASSQDRGYEKLFF. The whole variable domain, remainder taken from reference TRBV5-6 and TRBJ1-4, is DAGVTQSPTHLIKTRGQQVTLRCSPKSGHDTVSWYQQALGQGPQFIFQYYEEEERQRGNFPDRFSGHQFPNYSSELNVNALLLGDSALYLCASSQDRGYEKLFFGSGTQLSVL.